This T cell receptor beta chain was identified during a study of glioma-infiltrating T cells after dendritic cell vaccination. The table came from immunoSEQ multiplex PCR; TCRdb's copy has only in-frame clones and leaves some out. The sample includes tens of thousands of clones, over 75% seen only once; the top ten take 2.1%. V was pared by 2 bases and J by 5 bases, with 8 bases of the junction left unmatched. The CDR3 contains 15 residues. Per germline, CDR1 MNHEY and CDR2 SMNVEV (reference sequence). This TCR came from a human donor with glioblastoma. The material sequenced was blood, taken before dendritic cell vaccination. V and J are TRBV27 and TRBJ2-5, with 7 positions matching TRBD2. The CDR3 coding sequence is TGTGCCAGCAGTTTAAGGGGAGGGCCGGGGGAGACCCAGTACTTC. Its protein product is CASSLRGGPGETQYF.